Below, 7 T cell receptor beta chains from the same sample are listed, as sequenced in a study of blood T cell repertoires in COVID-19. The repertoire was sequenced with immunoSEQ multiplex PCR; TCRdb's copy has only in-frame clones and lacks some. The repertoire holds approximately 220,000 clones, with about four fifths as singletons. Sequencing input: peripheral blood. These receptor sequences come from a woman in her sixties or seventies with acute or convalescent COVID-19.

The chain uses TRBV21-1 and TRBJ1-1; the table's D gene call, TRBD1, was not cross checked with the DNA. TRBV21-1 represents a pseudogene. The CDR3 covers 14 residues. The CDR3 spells CASSKVDRNTEAFF. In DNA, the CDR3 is TGTGCCAGCAGCAAAGTTGACAGGAACACTGAAGCTTTCTTT.

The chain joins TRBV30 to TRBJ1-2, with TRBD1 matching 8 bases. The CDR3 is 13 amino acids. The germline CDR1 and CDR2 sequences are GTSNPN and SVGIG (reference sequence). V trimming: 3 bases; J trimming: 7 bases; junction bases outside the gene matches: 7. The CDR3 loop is CAWRKTGESGYTF. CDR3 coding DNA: TGTGCCTGGAGAAAGACAGGGGAGAGTGGCTACACCTTC.

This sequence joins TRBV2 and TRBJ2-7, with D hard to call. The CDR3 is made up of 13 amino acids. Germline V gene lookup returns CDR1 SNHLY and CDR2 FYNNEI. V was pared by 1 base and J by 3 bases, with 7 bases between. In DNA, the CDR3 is TGTGCCAGCAGTGAAGTGAGCGTCTACGAGCAGTACTTC. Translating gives CASSEVSVYEQYF.

CDR3 nucleotide sequence: TGTGCCAGCACCCCGGACGGGAGGAACACTGAAGCTTTCTTT. Its translation is CASTPDGRNTEAFF. J is TRBJ1-1 and V is TRBV7-8; D call uncertain. The CDR3 has 14 amino acids. Trimming stripped 7 bases from V and 1 base from J, with 13 bases between. Per the germline V gene, CDR1 is SGHVS and CDR2 is FQNEAQ.

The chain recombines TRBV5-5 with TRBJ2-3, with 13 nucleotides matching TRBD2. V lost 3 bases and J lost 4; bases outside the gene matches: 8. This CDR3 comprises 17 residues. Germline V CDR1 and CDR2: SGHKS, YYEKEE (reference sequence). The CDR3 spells CASSWGTSGGAADTQYF. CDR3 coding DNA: TGTGCCAGCAGCTGGGGTACTAGCGGGGGGGCCGCAGATACGCAGTATTTT.

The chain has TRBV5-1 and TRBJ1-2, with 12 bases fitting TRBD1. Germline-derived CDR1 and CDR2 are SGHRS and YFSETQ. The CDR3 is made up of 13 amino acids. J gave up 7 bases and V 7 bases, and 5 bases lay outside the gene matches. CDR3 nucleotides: TGCGCCAGCGGGGACAGGGGGCCGATTGGCTACACCTTC. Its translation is CASGDRGPIGYTF.

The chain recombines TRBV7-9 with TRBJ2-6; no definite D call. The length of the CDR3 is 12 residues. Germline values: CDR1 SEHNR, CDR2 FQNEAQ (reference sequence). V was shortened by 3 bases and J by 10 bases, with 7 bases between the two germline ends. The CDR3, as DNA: TGTGCCAGCAGCTTCCTCCAGAACGTCCTGACTTTC. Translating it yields CASSFLQNVLTF.